This is a list of T cell receptor beta chains from one sample in a study of early T cells in non-severe SARS-CoV-2 infection. Via MiXCR, TCRdb re-called the 5' RACE reads, giving one row per CDR3 protein. Among around 64,000 distinct CDR3 sequences listed, around 12% were seen once. Source: whole blood, taken at baseline. The receptors were gathered from an adult who was a healthcare worker with PCR-confirmed SARS-CoV-2 infection or an uninfected control (not recorded which). The CDR3 runs from the conserved cysteine through the conserved F or W. A D gene is named only where the DNA matches it firmly. Rows may omit the clone size; those that give it use once, few, many or a size class.

clone_size	v_call	j_call	d_call	cdr3_aa	cdr3_nt
few	TRBV5-1	TRBJ1-1	NA	CASSLGGVTEAFF	TGCGCCAGCAGCTTGGGGGGTGTCACTGAAGCTTTCTTT
NA	TRBV28	TRBJ1-5	TRBD1	CASTGTGTGGQPQHF	TGTGCCAGCACCGGAACCGGGACAGGGGGTCAGCCCCAGCATTTT
few	TRBV7-2	TRBJ1-3	NA	CASSFDRDTYGRNTIYF	TGTGCCAGCAGCTTTGACCGGGACACTTACGGGAGAAACACCATATATTTT
NA	TRBV7-2	TRBJ2-3	NA	CASSFGVGDTQYF	TGTGCCAGCAGCTTCGGGGTGGGAGATACGCAGTATTTT
NA	TRBV7-9	TRBJ2-5	TRBD2	CASTLASGDSQETQYF	TGTGCCAGCACCTTAGCTAGCGGGGATAGCCAAGAGACCCAGTACTTC
NA	TRBV2	TRBJ2-7	TRBD1	CASSEAAGTGSYEQYF	TGTGCCAGCAGTGAAGCCGCAGGGACAGGGTCCTACGAGCAGTACTTC
NA	TRBV19	TRBJ2-3	TRBD2	CASMTSGRVADTQYF	TGTGCCAGTATGACTAGCGGGAGGGTAGCAGATACGCAGTATTTT
few	TRBV6-2/TRBV6-3	TRBJ1-5	NA	CASSYSAGNSNQPQHF	TGTGCCAGCAGTTACTCGGCAGGGAATAGCAATCAGCCCCAGCATTTT
NA	TRBV7-2	TRBJ2-5	NA	CASSLNSQKTQYF	TGTGCCAGCAGCTTAAATTCCCAGAAGACCCAGTACTTC
NA	TRBV11-2	TRBJ2-3	TRBD2	CATVTSGTDTQYF	TGTGCCACGGTGACTAGCGGCACAGATACGCAGTATTTT
many	TRBV11-2	TRBJ2-1	TRBD2	CASSLLGGTTALVVEQFF	TGTGCCAGCAGCTTATTGGGAGGGACTACCGCCCTAGTGGTTGAGCAGTTCTTC
NA	TRBV12-3/TRBV12-4	TRBJ2-7	NA	CASSPTGGGYYEQYF	TGTGCCAGCAGTCCTACAGGAGGAGGCTACTACGAGCAGTACTTC
NA	TRBV28	TRBJ2-7	NA	CASSLGPASSSYEQYF	TGTGCCAGCAGTTTAGGACCTGCCTCGAGCTCCTACGAGCAGTACTTC
many	TRBV6-2/TRBV6-3	TRBJ2-7	NA	CASSLAGLFEQYF	TGTGCCAGCAGTTTGGCAGGGTTATTCGAGCAGTACTTC
NA	TRBV19	TRBJ1-3	NA	CAGPERNTIYF	TGTGCCGGACCCGAGAGAAACACCATATATTTT
NA	TRBV10-3	TRBJ1-1	NA	CAITIGLNTEAFF	TGTGCCATCACTATCGGACTGAACACTGAAGCTTTCTTT
NA	TRBV5-6	TRBJ2-7	TRBD1	CASSYDRGVYEQYF	TGTGCCAGCAGTTACGACAGGGGCGTCTACGAGCAGTACTTC
many	TRBV5-1	TRBJ2-6	TRBD1	CASSLAITGVGANVLTF	TGCGCCAGCAGCTTGGCCATTACAGGGGTTGGGGCCAACGTCCTGACTTTC
NA	TRBV25-1	TRBJ2-5	NA	CASSEEEFGGPAGLETQYF	TGTGCCAGCAGTGAAGAAGAGTTCGGAGGGCCCGCGGGTCTGGAGACCCAGTACTTC
NA	TRBV12-3/TRBV12-4	TRBJ2-3	NA	CASSLTKSTDTQYF	TGTGCCAGCAGTTTAACAAAGAGCACAGATACGCAGTATTTT
NA	TRBV10-3	TRBJ2-3	TRBD2	CAISERGSGSGGTDTQYF	TGTGCCATCAGTGAGAGGGGCAGCGGGAGCGGAGGCACAGATACGCAGTATTTT
few	TRBV4-3	TRBJ2-3	NA	CASSQVAGADTQYF	TGCGCCAGCAGCCAAGTTGCAGGGGCAGATACGCAGTATTTT
few	TRBV21-1	TRBJ1-2	NA	CASSNAGNRAYGYTF	TGTGCCAGCAGCAACGCAGGAAACCGCGCATATGGCTACACCTTC
few	TRBV6-2/TRBV6-3	TRBJ2-7	TRBD2	CASSYPRVAGATYEQYF	TGTGCCAGCAGTTACCCCCGAGTAGCGGGGGCCACCTACGAGCAGTACTTC
NA	TRBV12-3/TRBV12-4	TRBJ1-6	NA	CASSFGGIENSPLHF	TGTGCCAGCAGTTTCGGCGGGATAGAAAATTCACCCCTCCACTTT
NA	TRBV6-5	TRBJ2-3	NA	CASSYSMDSSTDTQYF	TGTGCCAGCAGTTACTCCATGGACAGCAGCACAGATACGCAGTATTTT
few	TRBV27	TRBJ1-2	NA	CASSLVGQANYGYTF	TGTGCCAGCAGTTTAGTCGGGCAAGCTAACTATGGCTACACCTTC
NA	TRBV7-9	TRBJ1-5	NA	CASSLMGNQPQHF	TGTGCCAGCAGCTTAATGGGCAATCAGCCCCAGCATTTT
many	TRBV4-2	TRBJ2-5	TRBD2	CASSPGGSGGETQYF	TGTGCCAGCAGCCCAGGGGGTAGCGGGGGAGAGACCCAGTACTTC
few	TRBV7-6	TRBJ2-7	NA	CASSLGPSYEQYF	TGTGCCAGCAGCTTGGGGCCGTCCTACGAGCAGTACTTC
few	TRBV19	TRBJ2-3	NA	CASNDDSYTQYF	TGTGCCAGTAACGACGACAGTTATACGCAGTATTTT
many	TRBV7-9	TRBJ2-7	NA	CASTHYYSYEQYF	TGTGCCAGCACCCATTACTACTCCTACGAGCAGTACTTC
NA	TRBV7-9	TRBJ2-7	TRBD1	CASSPTMGQNYEQYF	TGTGCCAGCAGCCCCACCATGGGACAGAACTACGAGCAGTACTTC
medium-sized	TRBV29-1	TRBJ2-1	NA	CSVEHRDEQFF	TGCAGCGTTGAACATAGGGATGAGCAGTTCTTC
many	TRBV6-2/TRBV6-3	TRBJ2-1	NA	CASTQRREQFF	TGTGCCAGCACCCAACGGAGGGAGCAGTTCTTC
NA	TRBV5-4	TRBJ1-4	NA	CASSLVEDEKLFF	TGTGCCAGCAGCTTGGTAGAAGATGAAAAACTGTTTTTT
NA	TRBV7-6	TRBJ1-2	NA	CASSPGPESYGYTF	TGTGCCAGCAGCCCCGGCCCAGAATCCTATGGCTACACCTTC
NA	TRBV5-5	TRBJ1-6	TRBD1	CASSSGGWDSPLHF	TGTGCCAGCAGCTCAGGGGGCTGGGATTCACCCCTCCACTTT
NA	TRBV7-2	TRBJ2-5	TRBD2	CACSFFASGQTQYF	TGTGCCTGCAGCTTTTTCGCTAGCGGACAGACCCAGTACTTC
once	TRBV7-6	TRBJ2-1	TRBD1	CASSGRTGQEQFF	TGTGCCAGCAGCGGAAGGACAGGCCAGGAGCAGTTCTTC
NA	TRBV10-1	TRBJ1-1	NA	CASSEELNTEAFF	TGCGCCAGCAGTGAGGAGTTGAACACTGAAGCTTTCTTT
once	TRBV6-2/TRBV6-3	TRBJ1-5	TRBD1	CASTGGYYSNQPQHF	TGTGCCAGCACAGGGGGCTATTATAGCAATCAGCCCCAGCATTTT
NA	TRBV27	TRBJ2-1	TRBD2	CASWGLAGPKDEQFF	TGTGCCAGCTGGGGACTAGCGGGACCCAAGGATGAGCAGTTCTTC
NA	TRBV6-2/TRBV6-3	TRBJ2-3	TRBD2	CASSLAGRRTDTQYF	TGTGCCAGCAGTTTAGCGGGGAGACGCACAGATACGCAGTATTTT
NA	TRBV7-8	TRBJ2-1	NA	CASSFDQGFEQFF	TGTGCCAGCAGCTTCGATCAGGGGTTCGAGCAGTTCTTC
NA	TRBV3-1	TRBJ2-5	NA	CASSHQEETQYF	TGTGCCAGCAGCCACCAGGAAGAGACCCAGTACTTC